This TCR beta chain was documented in a study of cytomegalovirus exposure and HLA in healthy donors. Whole-study findings and limits: Clonal expansion was found to be greater in HLA-associated TCR beta chains than in equally common others in a later analysis. Follow-up analysis found HLA locus-dependent TCR association rates, highest for DRB1 and lowest for HLA-C. Previous analysis showed most TCR beta V segments were productive about 87% or about 30% of the time. TCR beta chain V- and J-gene trimming was linked, in a later analysis, to a missense variant in DCLRE1C.

Regarding this clone: Its specificity is not known.

V dropped 0 bases and J dropped 0 bases, with 9 bases sitting between them. Looked up from germline, CDR1 is SGHRS and CDR2 is YFSETQ. This CDR3 contains 15 residues. The PCR was carried out with 60 Vbeta primers and 13 Jbeta primers. The data were produced by immunoSEQ multiplex PCR, yet TCRdb's version contains in-frame clones alone and is incomplete. The repertoire includes more than 90,000 clones, approximately 71% of them detected once, and 6% to 8.5% sits in the top ten. The chain joins TRBV5-1 to TRBJ1-1; D may be TRBD1 (6 bases). The sample was PBMCs. The receptor's source is a female donor in good health and CMV-seronegative. The CDR3 loop is CASSLVAGVNTEAFF. CDR3 DNA sequence: TGCGCCAGCAGCTTGGTCGCAGGGGTGAACACTGAAGCTTTCTTT. The entire variable domain, with the rest obtained from reference TRBV5-1 and TRBJ1-1, is as follows: KAGVTQTPRYLIKTRGQQVTLSCSPISGHRSVSWYQQTPGQGLQFLFEYFSETQRNKGNFPGRFSGRQFSNSRSEMNVSTLELGDSALYLCASSLVAGVNTEAFFGQGTRLTVV.